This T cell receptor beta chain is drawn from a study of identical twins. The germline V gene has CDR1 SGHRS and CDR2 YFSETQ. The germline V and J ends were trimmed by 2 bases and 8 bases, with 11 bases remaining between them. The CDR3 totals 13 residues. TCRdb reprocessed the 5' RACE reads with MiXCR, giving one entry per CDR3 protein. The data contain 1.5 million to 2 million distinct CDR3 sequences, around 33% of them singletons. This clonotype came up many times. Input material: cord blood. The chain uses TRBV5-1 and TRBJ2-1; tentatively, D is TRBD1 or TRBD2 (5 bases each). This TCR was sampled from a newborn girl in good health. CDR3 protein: CASSFGIGDEQFF. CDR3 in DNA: TGCGCCAGCAGCTTCGGGATAGGGGATGAGCAGTTCTTC.